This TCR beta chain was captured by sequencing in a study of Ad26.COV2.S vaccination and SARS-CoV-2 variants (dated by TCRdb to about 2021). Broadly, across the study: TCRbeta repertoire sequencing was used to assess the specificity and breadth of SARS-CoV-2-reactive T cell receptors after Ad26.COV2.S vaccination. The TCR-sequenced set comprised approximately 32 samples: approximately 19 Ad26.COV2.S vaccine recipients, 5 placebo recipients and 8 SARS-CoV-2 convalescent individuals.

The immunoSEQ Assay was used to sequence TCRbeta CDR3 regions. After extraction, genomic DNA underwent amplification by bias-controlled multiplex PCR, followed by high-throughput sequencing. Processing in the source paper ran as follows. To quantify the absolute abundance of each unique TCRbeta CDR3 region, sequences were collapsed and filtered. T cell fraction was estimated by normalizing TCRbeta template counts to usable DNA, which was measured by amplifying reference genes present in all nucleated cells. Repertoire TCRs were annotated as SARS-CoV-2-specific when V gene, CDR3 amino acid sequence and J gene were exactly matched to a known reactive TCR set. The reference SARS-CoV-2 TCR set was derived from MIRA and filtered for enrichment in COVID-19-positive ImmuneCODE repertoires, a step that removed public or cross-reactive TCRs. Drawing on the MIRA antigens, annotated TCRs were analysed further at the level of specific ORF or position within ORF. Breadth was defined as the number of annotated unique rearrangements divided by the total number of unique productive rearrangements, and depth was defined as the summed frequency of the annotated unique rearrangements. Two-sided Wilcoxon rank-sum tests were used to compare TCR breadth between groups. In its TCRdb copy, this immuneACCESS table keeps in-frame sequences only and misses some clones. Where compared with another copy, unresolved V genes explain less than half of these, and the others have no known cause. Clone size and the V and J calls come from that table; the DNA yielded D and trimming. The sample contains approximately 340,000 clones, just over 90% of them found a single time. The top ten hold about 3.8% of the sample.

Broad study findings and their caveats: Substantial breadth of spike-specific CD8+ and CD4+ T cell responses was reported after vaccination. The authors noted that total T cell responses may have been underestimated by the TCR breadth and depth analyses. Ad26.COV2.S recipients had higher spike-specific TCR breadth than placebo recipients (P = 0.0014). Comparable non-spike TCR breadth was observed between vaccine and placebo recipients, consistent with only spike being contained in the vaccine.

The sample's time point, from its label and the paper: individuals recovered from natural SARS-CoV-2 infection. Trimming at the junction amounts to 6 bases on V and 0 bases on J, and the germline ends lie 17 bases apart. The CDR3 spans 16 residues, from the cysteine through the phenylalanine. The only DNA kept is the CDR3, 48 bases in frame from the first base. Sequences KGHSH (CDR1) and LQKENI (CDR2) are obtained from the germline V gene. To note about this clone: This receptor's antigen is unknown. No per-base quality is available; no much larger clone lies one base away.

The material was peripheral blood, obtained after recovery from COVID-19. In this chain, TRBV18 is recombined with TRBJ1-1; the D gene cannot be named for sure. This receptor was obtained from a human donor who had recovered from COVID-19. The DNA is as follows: TGTGCCAGCTCTCTCCGGGTTTGGGAGATGAACACTGAAGCTTTCTTT. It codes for CASSLRVWEMNTEAFF.